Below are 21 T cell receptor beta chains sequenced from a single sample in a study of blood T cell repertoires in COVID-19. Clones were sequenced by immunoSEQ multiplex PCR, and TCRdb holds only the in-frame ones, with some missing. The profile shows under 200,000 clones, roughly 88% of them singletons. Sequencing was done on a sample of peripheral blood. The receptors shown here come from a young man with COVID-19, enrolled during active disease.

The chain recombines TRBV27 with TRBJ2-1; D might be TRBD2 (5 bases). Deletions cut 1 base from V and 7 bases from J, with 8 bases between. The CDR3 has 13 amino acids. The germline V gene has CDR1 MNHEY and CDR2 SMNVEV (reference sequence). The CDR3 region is CASSLFTGNEQFF. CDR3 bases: TGTGCCAGCAGTTTATTTACGGGAAATGAGCAGTTCTTC.

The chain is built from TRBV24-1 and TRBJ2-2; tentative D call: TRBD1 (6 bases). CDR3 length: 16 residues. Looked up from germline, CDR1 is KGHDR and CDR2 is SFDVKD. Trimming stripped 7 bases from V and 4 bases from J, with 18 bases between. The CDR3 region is CATSERTVFPTGELFF. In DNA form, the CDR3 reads TGTGCCACCAGCGAGCGGACAGTCTTCCCCACCGGGGAGCTGTTTTTT.

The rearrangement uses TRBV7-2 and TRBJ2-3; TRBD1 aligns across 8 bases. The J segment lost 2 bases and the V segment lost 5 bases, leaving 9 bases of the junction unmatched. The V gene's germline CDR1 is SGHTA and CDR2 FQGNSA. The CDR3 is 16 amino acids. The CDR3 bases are TGTGCCAGCAGCCAGGGGGCAGGGGCGAACACAGATACGCAGTATTTT. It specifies CASSQGAGANTDTQYF. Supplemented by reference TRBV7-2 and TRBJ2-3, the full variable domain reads GAGVSQSPSNKVTEKGKDVELRCDPISGHTALYWYRQSLGQGLEFLIYFQGNSAPDKSGLPSDRFSAERTGGSVSTLTIQRTQQEDSAVYLCASSQGAGANTDTQYFGPGTRLTVL.

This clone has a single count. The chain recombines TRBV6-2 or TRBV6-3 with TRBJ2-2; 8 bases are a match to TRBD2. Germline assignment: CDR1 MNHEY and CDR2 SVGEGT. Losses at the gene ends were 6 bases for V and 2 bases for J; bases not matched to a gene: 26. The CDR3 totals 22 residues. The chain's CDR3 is CASSLALGWAGASGLNTGELFF. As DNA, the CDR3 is TGTGCCAGCAGCCTGGCCCTCGGGTGGGCAGGGGCTAGCGGGCTAAACACCGGGGAGCTGTTTTTT.

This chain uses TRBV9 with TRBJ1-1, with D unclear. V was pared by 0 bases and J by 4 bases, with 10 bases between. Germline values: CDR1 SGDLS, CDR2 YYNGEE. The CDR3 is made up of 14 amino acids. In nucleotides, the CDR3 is TGTGCCAGCAGCGTAGCGGGGTTCGGCACTGAAGCTTTCTTT. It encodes CASSVAGFGTEAFF.

The CDR3, as DNA: TGTGCCTGGTCCGGAGTTCTGACAGCCGAAGCTTTCTTT. Translation: CAWSGVLTAEAFF. V usage is TRBV30 and J usage is TRBJ1-1, with D possibly TRBD1 on 5 matching bases. The V end lost 5 bases, the J end lost 8 bases, and 18 bases lay between the germline ends. The germline V gene has CDR1 GTSNPN and CDR2 SVGIG (reference sequence). This CDR3 is built from 13 residues.

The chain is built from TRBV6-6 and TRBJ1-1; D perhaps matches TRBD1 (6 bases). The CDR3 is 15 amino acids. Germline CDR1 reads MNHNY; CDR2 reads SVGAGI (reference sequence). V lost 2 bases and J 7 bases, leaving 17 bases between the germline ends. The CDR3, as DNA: TGTGCCAGCAGTTACAAGGCCGGTGAAGGGGGTGAAGCTTTCTTT. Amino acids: CASSYKAGEGGEAFF.

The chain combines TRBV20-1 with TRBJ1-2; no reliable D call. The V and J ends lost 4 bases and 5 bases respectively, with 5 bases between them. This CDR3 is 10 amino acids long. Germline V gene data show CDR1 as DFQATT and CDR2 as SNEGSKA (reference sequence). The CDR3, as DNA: TGCAGTGCTACCTTATATGGCTACACCTTC. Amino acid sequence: CSATLYGYTF.

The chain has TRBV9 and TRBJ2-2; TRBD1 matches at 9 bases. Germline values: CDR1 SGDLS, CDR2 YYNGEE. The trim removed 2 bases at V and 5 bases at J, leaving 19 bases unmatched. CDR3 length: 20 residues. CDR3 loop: CASSVSTVRDREVRTGELFF. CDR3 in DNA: TGTGCCAGCAGCGTCTCAACAGTCCGGGACAGGGAGGTTCGGACCGGGGAGCTGTTTTTT.

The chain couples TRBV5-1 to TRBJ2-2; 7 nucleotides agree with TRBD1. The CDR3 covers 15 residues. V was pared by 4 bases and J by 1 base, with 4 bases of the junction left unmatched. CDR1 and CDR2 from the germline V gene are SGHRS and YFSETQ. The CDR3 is CASSPRTGNTGELFF. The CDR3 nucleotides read TGCGCCAGCAGCCCCCGGACAGGGAACACCGGGGAGCTGTTTTTT.

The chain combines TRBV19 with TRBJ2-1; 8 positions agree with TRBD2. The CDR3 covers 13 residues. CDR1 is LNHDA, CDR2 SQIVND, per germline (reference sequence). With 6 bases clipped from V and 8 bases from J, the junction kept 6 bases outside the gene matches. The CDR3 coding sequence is TGTGCCAGTAGCGGAGCGGGAGTTGATGAGCAGTTCTTC. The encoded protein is CASSGAGVDEQFF.

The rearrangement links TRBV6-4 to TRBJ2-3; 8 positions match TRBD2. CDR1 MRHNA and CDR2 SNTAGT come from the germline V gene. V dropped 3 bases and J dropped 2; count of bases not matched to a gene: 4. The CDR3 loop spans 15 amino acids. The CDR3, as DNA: TGTGCCAGCAGTGAAGTAGCGGGGCACACAGATACGCAGTATTTT. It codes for CASSEVAGHTDTQYF.

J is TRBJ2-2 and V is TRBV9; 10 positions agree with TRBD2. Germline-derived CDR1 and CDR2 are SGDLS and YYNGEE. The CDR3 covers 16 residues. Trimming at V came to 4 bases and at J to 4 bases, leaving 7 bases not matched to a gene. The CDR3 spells CASSQASGRPTGELFF. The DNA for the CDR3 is TGTGCCAGCAGCCAGGCTAGCGGGAGACCCACCGGGGAGCTGTTTTTT.

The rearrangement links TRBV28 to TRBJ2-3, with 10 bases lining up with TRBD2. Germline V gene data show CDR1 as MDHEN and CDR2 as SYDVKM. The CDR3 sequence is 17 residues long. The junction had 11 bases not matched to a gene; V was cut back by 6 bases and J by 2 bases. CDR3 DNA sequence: TGTGCCAGCAGCACCCTGAGACTAGCGGGCCACACAGATACGCAGTATTTT. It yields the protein CASSTLRLAGHTDTQYF.

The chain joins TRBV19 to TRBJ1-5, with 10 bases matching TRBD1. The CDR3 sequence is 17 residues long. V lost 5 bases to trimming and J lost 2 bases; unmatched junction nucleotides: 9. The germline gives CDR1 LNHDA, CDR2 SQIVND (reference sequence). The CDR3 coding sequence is TGTGCCAGTAGTTCCCGGGCCGGGACAGGGGGCAATCAGCCCCAGCATTTT. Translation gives CASSSRAGTGGNQPQHF.

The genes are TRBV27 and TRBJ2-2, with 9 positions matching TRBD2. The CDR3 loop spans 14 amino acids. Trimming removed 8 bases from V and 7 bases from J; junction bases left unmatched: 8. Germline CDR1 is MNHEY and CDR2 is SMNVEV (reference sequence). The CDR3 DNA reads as TGTGCCAGCGGGGCGGGAGGGCCCGACGGGGAGCTGTTTTTT. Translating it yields CASGAGGPDGELFF.

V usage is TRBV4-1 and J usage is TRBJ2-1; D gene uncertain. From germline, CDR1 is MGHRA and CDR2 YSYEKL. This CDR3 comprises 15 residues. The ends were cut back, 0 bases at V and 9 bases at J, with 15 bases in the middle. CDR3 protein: CASSQEASRVAEQFF. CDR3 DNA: TGCGCCAGCAGCCAAGAGGCGTCACGGGTAGCTGAGCAGTTCTTC.

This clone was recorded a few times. CDR3 DNA: TGTGCCAGCAGCTTGGAGAAGGGGTTTCACTATGGCTACACCTTC. It translates to CASSLEKGFHYGYTF. The V gene is TRBV5-5, the J gene TRBJ1-2, with D perhaps matching TRBD1 (5 bases). Looked up from germline, CDR1 is SGHKS and CDR2 is YYEKEE (reference sequence). The V gene lost 0 bases and the J gene lost 3 bases, with 12 bases spanning the gap. The CDR3 contains 15 residues.

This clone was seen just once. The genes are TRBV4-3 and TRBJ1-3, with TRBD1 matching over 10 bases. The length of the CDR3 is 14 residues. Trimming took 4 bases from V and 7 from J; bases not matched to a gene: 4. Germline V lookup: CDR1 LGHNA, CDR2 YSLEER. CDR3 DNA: TGCGCCAGCAGCCCCCGGACAGGGGGTAACACCATATATTTT. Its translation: CASSPRTGGNTIYF.

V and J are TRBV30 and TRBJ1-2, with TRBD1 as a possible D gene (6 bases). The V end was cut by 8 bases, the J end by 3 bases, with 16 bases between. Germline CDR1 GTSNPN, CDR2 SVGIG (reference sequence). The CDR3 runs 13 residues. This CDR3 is CASYDRRDYGYTF. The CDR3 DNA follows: TGTGCCAGCTACGACAGGCGAGACTATGGCTACACCTTC.

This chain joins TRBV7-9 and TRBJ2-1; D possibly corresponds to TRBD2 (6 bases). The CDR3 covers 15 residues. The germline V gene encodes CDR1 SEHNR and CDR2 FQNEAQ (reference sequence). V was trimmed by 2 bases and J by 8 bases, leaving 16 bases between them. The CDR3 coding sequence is TGTGCCAGCAGCTTACGGGCCCTCCGCGGGGATGAGCAGTTCTTC. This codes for CASSLRALRGDEQFF. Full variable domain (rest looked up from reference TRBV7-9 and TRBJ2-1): DTGVSQNPRHKITKRGQNVTFRCDPISEHNRLYWYRQTLGQGPEFLTYFQNEAQLEKSRLLSDRFSAERPKGSFSTLEIQRTEQGDSAMYLCASSLRALRGDEQFFGPGTRLTVL.